These 23 T cell receptor beta chains were all obtained from the same sample, sequenced in a study of shared clonotypes between healthy human individuals. The naive CD8 fraction comprised CD45RO-negative cells positively selected for CCR7 and excluded terminally differentiated effector memory CD45RA+ cells. Clones were sequenced by immunoSEQ multiplex PCR, and TCRdb holds only the in-frame ones, with some missing. The data contain around 600,000 clones, around 96% of them singletons. The specimen was naive CD8+ T cells sorted from blood. These receptors were collected from a woman in her twenties or thirties in good health.

This clone was recorded only once. The same CDR3 is also encoded by other DNA sequences in this sample. The chain couples TRBV27 to TRBJ2-7; weak D call: TRBD2 (6 bases). CDR3 length: 14 residues. From germline, CDR1 is MNHEY and CDR2 SMNVEV (reference sequence). Trimming removed 6 bases from V and 0 bases from J, with 12 bases in between. Here the CDR3 reads CASSLIGSSYEQYF. The CDR3 DNA is TGTGCCAGCAGCCTTATCGGGAGCTCCTACGAGCAGTACTTC.

This clone was observed a few times. Other DNA sequences in the sample encode the same CDR3. The genes are TRBV9 and TRBJ2-7; D is possibly TRBD2 (6 bases). Between the trimmed V and J ends, which lost 1 base and 4 bases, there was a span of 9 bases. CDR1 SGDLS and CDR2 YYNGEE come from the germline V gene. This CDR3 has 13 amino acids. CDR3 in DNA: TGTGCCAGCAGCGTATCGGGAGATTACGAGCAGTACTTC. Its translation is CASSVSGDYEQYF.

V usage is TRBV28 and J usage is TRBJ1-3; D is uncertain. Germline assignment: CDR1 MDHEN and CDR2 SYDVKM. V was shortened by 2 bases and J by 1 base, with 6 bases between the two germline ends. The CDR3 loop spans 14 amino acids. The CDR3: CASSLIASGNTIYF. CDR3 DNA sequence: TGTGCCAGCAGTTTAATCGCGTCTGGAAACACCATATATTTT. Full variable domain (rest looked up from reference TRBV28 and TRBJ1-3): DVKVTQSSRYLVKRTGEKVFLECVQDMDHENMFWYRQDPGLGLRLIYFSYDVKMKEKGDIPEGYSVSREKKERFSLILESASTNQTSMYLCASSLIASGNTIYFGEGSWLTVV.

The chain couples TRBV30 to TRBJ1-5; D unresolved. V lost 2 bases and J lost 9, with 11 bases in between. This CDR3 spans 12 amino acids. CDR1 and CDR2 (germline): GTSNPN, SVGIG (reference sequence). Written as DNA, the CDR3 is TGTGCCTGGAGTTTTGGGGAAGGGCCCCAGCATTTT. Translation gives CAWSFGEGPQHF.

This rearrangement joins TRBV25-1 to TRBJ1-1; D remains unclear. V was clipped by 7 bases and J by 2 bases, with 8 bases between them. This CDR3 spans 12 amino acids. Germline-derived CDR1 and CDR2 are MGHDK and SYGVNS. CDR3 nucleotides: TGTGCCAGCATTGGGGTAAACACTGAAGCTTTCTTT. This gives the protein CASIGVNTEAFF.

The chain is built from TRBV7-8 and TRBJ2-7; the D is unclear. Germline lookup yields CDR1 SGHVS and CDR2 FQNEAQ. The V end lost 5 bases, the J end lost 2 bases, and 19 bases lay between the germline ends. CDR3 length equals 16 residues. DNA for the CDR3: TGTGCCAGCAGCCCCAGAATGGGGATTAACACCTACGAGCAGTACTTC. This gives the protein CASSPRMGINTYEQYF.

The rearrangement links TRBV15 to TRBJ2-1; D is uncertain. This CDR3 spans 13 amino acids. The germline V and J ends were trimmed by 1 base and 10 bases, with 11 bases remaining between them. CDR1 LNHNV and CDR2 YYDKDF come from the germline V gene (reference sequence). CDR3 loop: CATSRGRPGEQFF. The CDR3 DNA follows: TGTGCCACCAGCAGAGGGCGACCTGGGGAGCAGTTCTTC.

This chain uses TRBV28 with TRBJ2-7; D is possibly TRBD1 (6 bases). Germline CDR1 MDHEN, CDR2 SYDVKM. Trimming stripped 5 bases from V and 4 bases from J, with 21 bases between. The CDR3 length is 16 residues. The CDR3 region has the DNA TGTGCCAGCAGTGGGGGCCACAGGTCATACACATACGAGCAGTACTTC. It specifies CASSGGHRSYTYEQYF.

J is TRBJ1-5 and V is TRBV15, with 7 bases matching TRBD1. The ends lost 1 base at V and 6 bases at J; junction bases unmatched: 0. CDR1 is LNHNV, CDR2 YYDKDF, per germline (reference sequence). CDR3 length: 13 residues. The CDR3 spells CATSRGDSQPQHF. CDR3 sequence (DNA): TGTGCCACCAGCAGAGGGGACAGTCAGCCCCAGCATTTT. Filled out from reference TRBV15 and TRBJ1-5, the complete variable domain reads DAMVIQNPRYQVTQFGKPVTLSCSQTLNHNVMYWYQQKSSQAPKLLFHYYDKDFNNEADTPDNFQSRRPNTSFCFLDIRSPGLGDTAMYLCATSRGDSQPQHFGDGTRLSIL.

The chain uses TRBV7-8 and TRBJ2-1; TRBD2 aligns across 10 bases. The germline V gene encodes CDR1 SGHVS and CDR2 FQNEAQ. After removal of 5 bases from V and 5 bases from J, the junction contained 9 bases not matched to a gene. The CDR3 covers 16 residues. The CDR3 here is CASSPFLAGVDNEQFF. The CDR3 DNA reads TGTGCCAGCAGCCCGTTCCTAGCGGGAGTTGACAATGAGCAGTTCTTC. Full variable domain (rest looked up from reference TRBV7-8 and TRBJ2-1): GAGVSQSPRYKVAKRGQDVALRCDPISGHVSLFWYQQALGQGPEFLTYFQNEAQLDKSGLPSDRFFAERPEGSVSTLKIQRTQQEDSAVYLCASSPFLAGVDNEQFFGPGTRLTVL.

The V gene is TRBV29-1, the J gene TRBJ2-2; D is uncertain. There are 14 residues in the CDR3. The germline V gene has CDR1 SQVTM and CDR2 ANQGSEA. V was trimmed by 6 bases and J by 7 bases, leaving 18 bases between them. The CDR3: CSVTDLYGVGELFF. CDR3 DNA: TGCAGCGTAACCGATCTGTATGGCGTCGGGGAGCTGTTTTTT.

The gene calls are TRBV15 and TRBJ2-4; D unresolved. This CDR3 contains 17 residues. Germline values: CDR1 LNHNV, CDR2 YYDKDF (reference sequence). The V gene lost 4 bases and the J gene lost 0 bases, with 16 bases spanning the gap. The CDR3 sequence: CATSTLAVDIAKNIQYF. CDR3 nucleotide sequence: TGTGCCACCAGCACGCTCGCTGTCGACATAGCCAAAAACATTCAGTACTTC.

DNA for the CDR3: TGTGCCAGCAGTTGGAGTCTAGGTTCCGGGGAGCTGTTTTTT. It encodes CASSWSLGSGELFF. V gene TRBV27 combines with J gene TRBJ2-2; D gene uncertain. Germline V CDR1 and CDR2: MNHEY, SMNVEV (reference sequence). Trimming took 4 bases from V and 6 from J, leaving 12 bases between them. CDR3 length equals 14 residues.

This chain uses TRBV4-1 with TRBJ1-2, with 9 bases identical to TRBD1. J was trimmed by 0 bases and V by 1 base; bases with no gene match: 9. Germline assignment: CDR1 MGHRA and CDR2 YSYEKL. The CDR3 loop spans 18 amino acids. This CDR3 is CASSQAGDRAAPNYGYTF. CDR3 sequence (DNA): TGCGCCAGCAGCCAAGCCGGGGACAGGGCGGCCCCTAACTATGGCTACACCTTC.

For the CDR3, the DNA is TGCGCCAGCAGCCAGTCGGACAGAACTACCACTAACTATGGCTACACCTTC. Protein: CASSQSDRTTTNYGYTF. The V gene is TRBV4-1, the J gene TRBJ1-2, with a tentative D call TRBD1 (6 bases). V was clipped by 3 bases and J by 0 bases, with 17 bases between them. The CDR3 has 17 residues. From germline, CDR1 is MGHRA and CDR2 YSYEKL.

This clone was seen once. CDR3 region: CASSVLGTGNYEQYF. In nucleotides, the CDR3 is TGTGCCAGCAGTGTTCTAGGGACAGGGAACTACGAGCAGTACTTC. The genes are TRBV6-1 and TRBJ2-7; 9 bases match TRBD1. Trimming took 4 bases from V and 3 from J; bases not matched to a gene: 7. CDR1 and CDR2 from the germline V gene are MNHNS and SASEGT. The CDR3 length is 15 residues.

V gene TRBV19 combines with J gene TRBJ2-1; D may be TRBD2 (5 bases). The V gene lost 3 bases and the J gene lost 0 bases, with 15 bases spanning the gap. The CDR3 is 17 amino acids. Germline V gives CDR1 LNHDA, CDR2 SQIVND (reference sequence). The DNA of the CDR3 is TGTGCCAGTAGTATGGTCGTGGGAGAGAGCTCCTACAATGAGCAGTTCTTC. Amino acid sequence: CASSMVVGESSYNEQFF.

V gene TRBV5-5 combines with J gene TRBJ2-7, with TRBD1 matching over 7 bases. The CDR3 runs 18 residues. Germline CDR1 is SGHKS and CDR2 is YYEKEE (reference sequence). V dropped 2 bases and J dropped 1; count of bases not matched to a gene: 15. CDR3 sequence reads: CASSFKWPRTGSSYEQYF. The CDR3 DNA is TGTGCCAGCAGCTTTAAGTGGCCGCGGACAGGAAGTTCCTACGAGCAGTACTTC.

Here the CDR3 reads CAITTLGRPNSPLHF. CDR3 coding DNA: TGTGCCATAACCACCTTAGGGCGGCCGAATTCACCCCTCCACTTT. V gene TRBV19 combines with J gene TRBJ1-6; D remains ambiguous. V lost 10 bases and J 7 bases, leaving 20 bases between the germline ends. CDR1 is LNHDA and CDR2 is SQIVND in the germline V gene (reference sequence). The CDR3 spans 15 residues.

The genes are TRBV2 and TRBJ1-1, with TRBD1 as a possible D gene (5 bases). Trimming left V 0 bases short and J 11 bases short, with 13 bases between. The CDR3 contains 13 residues. In germline, CDR1 is SNHLY, CDR2 FYNNEI. Written as DNA, the CDR3 is TGTGCCAGCAGTGAAGCGACGGAAGGGGTCGCTTTCTTT. It codes for CASSEATEGVAFF. Based on the CDR3 plus reference TRBV2 and TRBJ1-1, the full variable domain is EPEVTQTPSHQVTQMGQEVILRCVPISNHLYFYWYRQILGQKVEFLVSFYNNEISEKSEIFDDQFSVERPDGSNFTLKIRSTKLEDSAMYFCASSEATEGVAFFGQGTRLTVV.

This clone was found a few times. This chain links TRBV4-1 with TRBJ1-2; D call uncertain. This CDR3 comprises 13 residues. The germline V gene has CDR1 MGHRA and CDR2 YSYEKL. V lost 1 base and J lost 8, with 11 bases in between. CDR3 nucleotide sequence: TGCGCCAGCAGCCAAGTTGGAAAAGGCGGCTACACCTTC. It yields the protein CASSQVGKGGYTF.

The chain has TRBV2 and TRBJ2-2; 14 nucleotides line up with TRBD2. With 5 bases clipped from V and 5 bases from J, the junction kept 7 bases outside the gene matches. Germline CDR1 is SNHLY and CDR2 is FYNNEI. There are 17 residues in the CDR3. DNA of the CDR3: TGTGCCAGCAGTCCGACTAGCGGGAGGGCCGGGACCGGGGAGCTGTTTTTT. This gives the protein CASSPTSGRAGTGELFF.

V and J are TRBV7-6 and TRBJ2-1, with 7 bases identical to TRBD1. The V and J ends lost 4 bases and 5 bases, in that order; junction bases with no gene match: 5. Germline loops: CDR1 SGHVS, CDR2 FNYEAQ. This CDR3 is 14 amino acids long. CDR3 nucleotide sequence: TGTGCCAGCAGCTGGACCGGGACAGACAATGAGCAGTTCTTC. Translating it yields CASSWTGTDNEQFF.